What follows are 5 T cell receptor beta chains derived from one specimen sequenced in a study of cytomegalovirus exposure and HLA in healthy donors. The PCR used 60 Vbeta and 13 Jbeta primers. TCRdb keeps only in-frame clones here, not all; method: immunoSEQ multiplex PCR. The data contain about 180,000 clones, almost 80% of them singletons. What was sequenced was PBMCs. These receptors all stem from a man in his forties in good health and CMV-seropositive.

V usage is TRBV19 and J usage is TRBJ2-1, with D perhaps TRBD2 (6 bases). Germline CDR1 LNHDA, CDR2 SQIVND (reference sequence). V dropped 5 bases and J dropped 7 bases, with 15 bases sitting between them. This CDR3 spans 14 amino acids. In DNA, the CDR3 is TGTGCCAGTAGTGCCCGGGACGGGAGTAATGAGCAGTTCTTC. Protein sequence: CASSARDGSNEQFF.

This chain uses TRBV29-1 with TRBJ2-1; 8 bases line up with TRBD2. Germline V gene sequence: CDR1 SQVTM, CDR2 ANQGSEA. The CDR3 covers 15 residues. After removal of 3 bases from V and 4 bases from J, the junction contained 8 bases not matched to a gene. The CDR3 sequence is CSVEGSGRRYNEQFF. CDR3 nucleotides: TGCAGCGTTGAGGGGAGCGGGAGACGGTACAATGAGCAGTTCTTC.

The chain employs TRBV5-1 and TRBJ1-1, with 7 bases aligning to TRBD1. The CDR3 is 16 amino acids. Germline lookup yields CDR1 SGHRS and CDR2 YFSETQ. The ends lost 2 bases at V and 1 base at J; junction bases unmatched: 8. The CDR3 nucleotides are TGCGCCAGCAGCTTAGATAAGGGACAGCCGAACACTGAAGCTTTCTTT. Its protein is CASSLDKGQPNTEAFF. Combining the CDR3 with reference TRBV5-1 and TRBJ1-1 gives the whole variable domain KAGVTQTPRYLIKTRGQQVTLSCSPISGHRSVSWYQQTPGQGLQFLFEYFSETQRNKGNFPGRFSGRQFSNSRSEMNVSTLELGDSALYLCASSLDKGQPNTEAFFGQGTRLTVV.

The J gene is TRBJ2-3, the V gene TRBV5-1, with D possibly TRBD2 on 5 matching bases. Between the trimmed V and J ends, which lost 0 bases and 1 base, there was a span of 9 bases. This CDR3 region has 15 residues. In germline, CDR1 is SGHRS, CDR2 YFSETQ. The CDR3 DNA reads TGCGCCAGCAGCTTGGGAGTTAGCGGCACAGATACGCAGTATTTT. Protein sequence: CASSLGVSGTDTQYF.

Here the CDR3 DNA reads TGTGGAAGCGAGGGACAGAACTCCTACGAGCAGTACTTC. Translating it yields CGSEGQNSYEQYF. The chain combines TRBV25-1 with TRBJ2-7; 7 nucleotides agree with TRBD1. The CDR3 consists of 13 residues. Germline V gene sequence: CDR1 MGHDK, CDR2 SYGVNS.